This passage covers 5 T cell receptor beta chains from one sample sequenced in a study of T cells after yellow fever vaccination. MiXCR, applied by TCRdb to the 5' RACE reads, yields one record per CDR3 protein. Of about 330,000 distinct CDR3 sequences in the sample, around 7.3% are singletons; the top ten hold roughly 19%. The sample in question was PBMCs, obtained more than 40 days after the first yellow fever vaccination. The receptors were gathered from a man aged 18 to 35 who received the YFV17D yellow fever vaccine.

This clonotype was counted a few times. The chain links TRBV12-3 or TRBV12-4 to TRBJ1-5; D may be TRBD1 (5 bases). This CDR3 comprises 12 residues. V lost 6 bases and J lost 6, with 9 bases in between. This CDR3 reads CASSPGPQPQHF. CDR3 bases: TGTGCCAGCAGCCCAGGGCCTCAGCCCCAGCATTTT.

This clonotype was detected many times. The DNA of the CDR3 is TGTGCCAGCAGTCTTAGACAGGGGAAGCAGTATTTT. This translates into CASSLRQGKQYF. This chain uses TRBV6-5 with TRBJ2-3; 8 bases map to TRBD1. Germline V CDR1 and CDR2: MNHEY, SVGAGI. The CDR3 runs to 12 residues. V gave up 5 bases and J gave up 11 bases; unmatched junction bases: 6.

This clonotype was picked up a small number of times. This chain uses TRBV5-1 with TRBJ1-4; no clear D. Trimming removed 0 bases at V and 5 bases at J, with 8 bases between. Per germline, CDR1 SGHRS and CDR2 YFSETQ. CDR3 length: 14 residues. The chain's CDR3 is CASSLESINEKLFF. In DNA, the CDR3 is TGCGCCAGCAGCTTGGAATCGATCAATGAAAAACTGTTTTTT.

This clonotype was counted only a few times. The rearrangement links TRBV6-1 to TRBJ2-5; D unresolved. Germline CDR1 reads MNHNS; CDR2 reads SASEGT. The CDR3 runs to 15 residues. The V gene lost 6 bases and the J gene lost 5 bases, with 19 bases spanning the gap. The CDR3, as DNA: TGTGCCAGCAGAACCAGACCTCACCTGGGGGAGACCCAGTACTTC. Its protein is CASRTRPHLGETQYF.

This clonotype was seen many times. The chain combines TRBV4-3 with TRBJ2-2, with 9 positions matching TRBD1. Looked up from germline, CDR1 is LGHNA and CDR2 is YSLEER. CDR3 size: 17 residues. V lost 5 bases, J lost 5 bases, and 12 bases stayed unmatched. CDR3 protein: CASSNRPQGAGTGELFF. CDR3 DNA sequence: TGCGCCAGCAGCAACAGACCACAGGGGGCGGGTACCGGGGAGCTGTTTTTT.